The rows below give T cell receptor beta chains drawn from one sample of a study of shared clonotypes between healthy human individuals. Method: immunoSEQ multiplex PCR; TCRdb's copy keeps in-frame clones and lacks some. Among about 2.1 million clones, about 93% were seen once, and the ten largest hold 1.5% to 2%. The sequencing sample was made of naive CD8+ T cells from PBMCs. These receptors all stem from a man younger than 35 in good health. Some clones in this sample may be carry-over from other donors' samples. Each CDR3 is given with its conserved first and last residue. The D gene is left open where the match is weak. Only some rows state a clone size, as once, few, many or a class for expanded clones.

clone_size j_call v_call d_call cdr3_nt cdr3_aa
- TRBJ1-2 TRBV11-2 - TGTGCCAGCAGGGCGGGGTTTCCATCCTATGGCTACACCTTC CASRAGFPSYGYTF
- TRBJ2-1 TRBV4-3 - TGCGCCAGCAGCCAAGATTGGGGTTCCTACAATGAGCAGTTCTTC CASSQDWGSYNEQFF
- TRBJ2-1 TRBV10-1 - TGCGCCAGCAGTGAGTCGGGGGGCAGGGGGTTTGGCAATGAGCAGTTCTTC CASSESGGRGFGNEQFF
- TRBJ1-2 TRBV12-5 TRBD1 TGTGCTAGTGGTCCAACGGGGACAGGGTATGGCTACACCTTC CASGPTGTGYGYTF
- TRBJ1-5 TRBV5-8 - TGTGCCAGCAGCTTACAGGGATTTGGGAATCAGCCCCAGCATTTT CASSLQGFGNQPQHF
- TRBJ1-1 TRBV7-2 - TGTGCCGACAGCTTTTATGGGGACACTGAAGCTTTCTTT CADSFYGDTEAFF
- TRBJ1-1 TRBV19 TRBD1 TGTGCCAGTAGTACTCGACAGGGGGCATCGGGCACTGAAGCTTTCTTT CASSTRQGASGTEAFF
once TRBJ1-5 TRBV7-8 - TGTGCCAGCAGCTTAGATTTCCGGGGGAATCAGCCCCAGCATTTT CASSLDFRGNQPQHF
- TRBJ1-1 TRBV30 - TGTGCCTGGAGCACTGGCATTGATGGACAGATGAACACTGAAGCTTTCTTT CAWSTGIDGQMNTEAFF
- TRBJ2-2 TRBV27 - TGTGCCAGCAGTTTACGGGGCAACACCGGGGAGCTGTTTTTT CASSLRGNTGELFF
- TRBJ2-3 TRBV27 - TGTGCCAGCAGTTTTTTGAGGACAGACACTAGCACAGATACGCAGTATTTT CASSFLRTDTSTDTQYF
once TRBJ2-7 TRBV6-5 - TGTGCCAGCAGTTACACCGAGGCCAGGGTGGGCGACGAGCAGTACTTC CASSYTEARVGDEQYF
- TRBJ1-3 TRBV4-3 - TGCGCCAGCAGCCAAGGGGGCGCAGGGGGAAACACCATATATTTT CASSQGGAGGNTIYF
- TRBJ1-4 TRBV2 TRBD1 TGTGCCAGCAGGGACCCAGGACAGGGGGTTGCAACTAATGAAAAACTGTTTTTT CASRDPGQGVATNEKLFF
- TRBJ1-5 TRBV5-5 - TGTGCCAGCAGCTTGTTACCCAATCAGCCCCAGCATTTT CASSLLPNQPQHF
- TRBJ2-7 TRBV5-1 TRBD1 TGCGCCAGCAGCCTAGCTGGACAGGGGATGAGATACGAGCAGTACTTC CASSLAGQGMRYEQYF
- TRBJ2-7 TRBV21-1 - TGTGCCCAATTTCCTACCATAGAGTACGAGCAGTACTTC CAQFPTIEYEQYF
- TRBJ2-7 TRBV11-2 - TGTGCCAGCAGCCTGGACGGCTCCTACGAGCAGTACTTC CASSLDGSYEQYF
- TRBJ2-1 TRBV7-6 TRBD2 TGTGCCAGCAGCCCCCCGGGACTAGCGGAGTACAATGAGCAGTTCTTC CASSPPGLAEYNEQFF
- TRBJ2-3 TRBV7-9 - TGTGCCAGCAGCTTAGAGGATAGCACAGATACGCAGTATTTT CASSLEDSTDTQYF
- TRBJ1-5 TRBV10-2 - TGCGCCAGCAGTGAGGGCAGGATAAATCAGCCCCAGCATTTT CASSEGRINQPQHF
- TRBJ1-3 TRBV18 - TGTGCCAGCTCACCCCCAGGTTCCCTCTATGGAAACACCATATATTTT CASSPPGSLYGNTIYF
- TRBJ2-1 TRBV7-6 TRBD2 TGTGCCAGCAGCCTGACACCGCGGGCTAGCGGGCCGTACAATGAGCAGTTCTTC CASSLTPRASGPYNEQFF
- TRBJ2-3 TRBV23-1 - TGCGCCAGCAGTCAGTCGAGAGAAAGCAGACACGACCCTAGCACAGATACGCAGTATTTT CASSQSRESRHDPSTDTQYF
- TRBJ2-5 TRBV15 - TGTGCCACCAGCAGAGAGGTTGTGGAGACCCAGTACTTC CATSREVVETQYF
- TRBJ2-1 TRBV5-1 TRBD2 TGCGCCAGCAGGCTAGCGGGAGTTGTGACAAATGAGCAGTTCTTC CASRLAGVVTNEQFF
- TRBJ1-2 TRBV7-6 TRBD1 TGTGCCAGCAGCTTAGGGGCAGGGGGCGAGTATGGCTACACCTTC CASSLGAGGEYGYTF
- TRBJ1-2 TRBV19 TRBD1 TGTGCCAGTAGGGACAGGGGTACCTATGGCTACACCTTC CASRDRGTYGYTF
- TRBJ2-1 TRBV29-1 - TGCAGCGCGGAAAGAAAGGTTAACTACAATGAGCAGTTCTTC CSAERKVNYNEQFF
once TRBJ2-7 TRBV5-6 - TGTGCCAGCAGCTTGGGTAGGGCCTACGAGCAGTACTTC CASSLGRAYEQYF
- TRBJ2-1 TRBV29-1 - TGCAGCGCATATGGAGGGAGTCCTGAGCAGTTCTTC CSAYGGSPEQFF
- TRBJ2-7 TRBV27 - TGTGCCAGCAGTTCCGGGACGACCTACGAGCAGTACTTC CASSSGTTYEQYF
- TRBJ2-7 TRBV7-8 TRBD1 TGTGCCAGCAGCTCAGCACAGGGGGCTGGGTCCTACGAGCAGTACTTC CASSSAQGAGSYEQYF
- TRBJ2-3 TRBV27 TRBD1 TGTGCCAGCAGTTTAGTCTCTACACAGGGGGCCTCAGATACGCAGTATTTT CASSLVSTQGASDTQYF
- TRBJ2-7 TRBV27 - TGTGCCAGCAGTTTCGGGCCCCCGAGCTCCTACGAGCAGTACTTC CASSFGPPSSYEQYF
- TRBJ2-7 TRBV9 - TGTGCCAGCAGCGCAACCGGAGGCTCCTACGAGCAGTACTTC CASSATGGSYEQYF